This TCR beta chain is drawn from a study of vaccination and CD4 T cells after COVID-19. Of note for this clonotype: Antigen unknown.

Findings of the study overall: The median SARS-CoV-2-reactive clonotype number increased from around 19 to 38, without statistical significance.

The treatment was: roughly 10-day PBMC culture with coronavirus spike peptide pools or control peptides (ViraFEST assay). Germline V gene lookup returns CDR1 SNHLY and CDR2 FYNNEI. The CDR3 spans 14 residues. V was clipped by 8 bases and J by 5 bases; unmatched bases: 9. The Oncomine TCR Beta short-read assay sequenced DNA from cultured CD4+ T cells. TCRdb itself ran the PCR reads through MiXCR, one entry per CDR3 protein. The repertoire holds approximately 11,000 distinct CDR3 sequences, with about 40% as singletons. The clonotype was recovered from a human donor who had recovered from COVID-19. Sequenced input: CD4+ T cells from blood, cultured in vitro. This chain joins TRBV2 and TRBJ1-1; 9 bases fit TRBD1. In DNA form, the CDR3 reads TGTGCCAGCCGGATCCTCGGACAGGGGACTGAAGCTTTCTTT. It specifies CASRILGQGTEAFF.